This T cell receptor (beta chain) was sequenced for a study of CD8+ T cells in alopecia areata (dated by TCRdb to 2016 to 2018). Background for the entire study: Treated patients were enrolled in an open-label pilot trial of oral tofacitinib at 5 to 10 mg twice daily for moderate-to-severe alopecia areata. For the treated patients, the SALT score, which quantifies what percentage of scalp surface area is affected, served as the measure of disease severity. In humans, TCRbeta sequencing was performed on scalp tissue and on sorted CD4+ and CD8+ peripheral blood T cells from healthy controls and from patients with patchy or totalis/universalis alopecia areata. In both human patients and the C3H/HeJ mouse model, the study applied high-throughput TCRbeta sequencing to look at T cell clonal expansion in alopecia areata. Scalp clonality was compared among normal scalp (n=4), patchy alopecia areata scalp (n=8), and alopecia totalis/universalis scalp (n=8). RNA came from the PAXgene miRNA kit for fixed scalp, the miRNeasy kit for PBMCs, and the RNeasy kit for mouse skin. Amplification of TCRbeta CDR3 regions was done by immunoSEQ multiplex PCR using 35 Vbeta forward primers and 13 Jbeta reverse primers. Tofacitinib-treated patients had biopsies at baseline and at 4 and 24 weeks of treatment, with a later scalp biopsy in several patients. Tofacitinib was administered for 6 to 18 months, and 6 months of follow-up off drug were then conducted to assess delayed response and recurrence.

What the authors observed across the whole study: Because the treated cohort was small and had only one nonresponder, larger studies are needed to examine links between baseline CD8+ expansion and response. Many expanded lesional clones persisted in scalp and blood during tofacitinib treatment, which may partly explain relapse after stopping treatment. Compared with normal scalp, lesional scalp, particularly in alopecia totalis/universalis, had higher clonality and more expanded CD8+ clones, which suggests antigenic drive. Tofacitinib significantly lowered scalp clonality and the number of expanded CD8+ clones among the top 100 scalp clones. Shared TCR sequences between patients were less evident than in mice, which may be partly attributable to HLA diversity in the patient population. Resident alphabeta T cells in normal human skin are also sequenced, complicating scalp TCR repertoire analysis, unlike mouse skin dominated by gammadelta T cells.

The library relied on the immunoSEQ multiplex PCR assay. For TCR sequencing, RNA was extracted from every sample and reverse transcribed into cDNA to serve as template. First-strand cDNA was synthesized using SuperScript III with a 2:1 mix of oligo-dT and random hexamers. A synthetic immune receptor repertoire was used to measure amplification bias, and any remaining bias was corrected computationally. The paper's processing steps were these. Raw reads were preprocessed to remove errors, and CDR3 was defined according to IMGT conventions as the region from the conserved cysteine to phenylalanine. Clonality was computed by normalizing Shannon entropy by log2 of the number of productive unique TCRs and subtracting the result from 1. CD4 or CD8 identity of scalp clones was inferred by cross-referencing scalp TCRbeta sequences with sorted blood CD4 and CD8 repertoires. Imported from immuneACCESS, the table was reduced by TCRdb to in-frame sequences with V and J called. These copies leave out some clones; in studies compared against another copy, an unresolved V gene accounts for under half, and the cause of the remainder is not known. V, J and clone size were drawn from that table, and D and trimming were deduced from the DNA. The sample table lists under 300,000 clones, roughly 60% of them with a count of one. Jointly, the top ten make up around 0.92% of the sample.

The CDR3, cysteine through phenylalanine, is 14 amino acids long. Only the CDR3 portion is preserved as DNA: 42 bases, with reading frame beginning at the first base. The germline V gene supplies CDR1 MNHEY and CDR2 SVGAGI. V is pruned by 8 bases and J by 5 bases, leaving 10 bases of the junction without a gene match. The treatment or condition label, read with the paper, signifies: oral pan-JAK inhibitor, 5-10 mg twice daily. From alopecia areata patients, peripheral blood was collected along with lesional scalp punch biopsies. PBMCs were separated by density centrifugation and stained for CD3, CD4 and CD8, after which CD4+ and CD8+ T cells were sorted on a FACSAria. Comments on this clone: Its antigen is still unknown. No much larger clone is present one base from it, and per-base qualities are unavailable.

This chain is built from TRBV6-5 and TRBJ2-7; TRBD1 fits 9 bases in the junction. The source material was CD4+ T cells sorted from blood, sampled around week 54, from a patient treated with tofacitinib. This clonotype was obtained from a human donor with alopecia areata. The DNA is as follows: TGTGCCAGCCACCCGGGACAGGGTTGGAACGAGCAGTACTTC. Translated, it gives CASHPGQGWNEQYF.